Shown below are 7 T cell receptor beta chains from a single sample sequenced in a study of cytomegalovirus exposure and HLA in healthy donors. A multiplex PCR was run with 60 Vbeta primers and 13 Jbeta primers. Method: immunoSEQ multiplex PCR; TCRdb's copy keeps in-frame clones and lacks some. The table records around 150,000 clones, 76% of them present only once. The source material was PBMCs. Receptors originate from a man aged 55 to 70 in good health and CMV-seronegative.

The chain uses TRBV10-1 and TRBJ2-1; 10 bases are a match to TRBD2. This CDR3 spans 16 amino acids. Germline loops: CDR1 WNHNN, CDR2 SYGVQD (reference sequence). Trimming removed 3 bases from V and 2 bases from J; junction bases left unmatched: 4. CDR3 in DNA: TGCGCCAGCAGTGACCCTAGCGGGGGTGCCTACAATGAGCAGTTCTTC. Translation gives CASSDPSGGAYNEQFF.

The chain uses TRBV7-9 and TRBJ1-1, with D hard to call. This CDR3 region has 13 residues. V was pared by 5 bases and J by 1 base, with 8 bases between. Germline-derived CDR1 and CDR2 are SEHNR and FQNEAQ (reference sequence). Written as DNA, the CDR3 is TGTGCCAGCAGCCCCCGGGAGAACACTGAAGCTTTCTTT. Translation gives CASSPRENTEAFF.

The chain links TRBV19 to TRBJ1-5, with D perhaps matching TRBD1 (5 bases). Looked up from germline, CDR1 is LNHDA and CDR2 is SQIVND (reference sequence). The V end was cut by 3 bases, the J end by 1 base, with 7 bases between. This CDR3 has 14 residues. CDR3 protein: CASSIRQSNQPQHF. CDR3 nucleotide sequence: TGTGCCAGTAGTATCCGACAGAGCAATCAGCCCCAGCATTTT.

The rearrangement joins TRBV30 to TRBJ1-2; D is unclear. Per the germline V gene, CDR1 is GTSNPN and CDR2 is SVGIG (reference sequence). The V end was cut by 1 base, the J end by 4 bases, with 22 bases between. This CDR3 comprises 17 residues. CDR3 sequence reads: CAWSELGGEEFVYGYTF. Written as DNA, the CDR3 is TGTGCCTGGAGTGAACTGGGTGGGGAGGAATTCGTCTATGGCTACACCTTC.

J is TRBJ2-1 and V is TRBV11-3; possible D gene TRBD2, 5 bases. V was clipped by 5 bases and J by 4 bases, with 12 bases between them. Germline V gives CDR1 SGHNT, CDR2 YENEEA. The CDR3 consists of 14 residues. CDR3 bases: TGTGCCAGCAGCCTTCGGGGAGTTTACAATGAGCAGTTCTTC. Encoded protein: CASSLRGVYNEQFF.

The rearrangement joins TRBV4-1 to TRBJ1-5; 7 bases agree with TRBD1. Germline V gives CDR1 MGHRA, CDR2 YSYEKL. This CDR3 contains 19 residues. The V and J ends lost 5 bases and 0 bases, in that order; junction bases with no gene match: 16. This CDR3 reads CASSIVPGQTPFSNQPQHF. CDR3 DNA: TGCGCCAGCAGCATAGTACCGGGACAGACTCCCTTTAGCAATCAGCCCCAGCATTTT.

This clone appeared a few times. J is TRBJ2-5 and V is TRBV19, with 7 positions matching TRBD1. J lost 2 bases, V lost 4 bases, and 10 bases had no gene match. This CDR3 comprises 16 residues. Germline CDR1 and CDR2: LNHDA and SQIVND (reference sequence). CDR3 sequence (DNA): TGTGCCAGTAGTAAGGGGGACAGACCCGATCAAGAGACCCAGTACTTC. Its translation is CASSKGDRPDQETQYF.